Listed below are T cell receptor beta chains from one sample, sequenced in a study of shared clonotypes between healthy human individuals. TCRdb keeps only in-frame clones here, not all; method: immunoSEQ multiplex PCR. Here the sample spans 2 million to 2.5 million clones, roughly 94% being singletons. The source material was naive CD8+ T cells sorted from blood. These receptors were taken from a man between 18 and 29 years old in good health. The CDR3 runs from the conserved cysteine through the conserved F or W. The order of the fields is clone size, V gene, D gene, J gene, CDR3 protein, CDR3 DNA. A D gene is named only where the DNA matches it firmly. For some rows the clone size is stated as once, few or many, or as a class when expanded; others skip it.

.,TRBV14,TRBD1,TRBJ2-5,CASSQGDRVETQYF,TGTGCCAGCAGCCAAGGAGACAGGGTAGAGACCCAGTACTTC
.,TRBV5-1,.,TRBJ2-7,CASSLKPYEQYF,TGCGCCAGCAGCTTGAAACCCTACGAGCAGTACTTC
.,TRBV7-2,TRBD2,TRBJ2-1,CASSLVALAEDNEQFF,TGTGCCAGCAGCTTAGTTGCACTAGCGGAAGACAATGAGCAGTTCTTC
.,TRBV5-6,.,TRBJ2-7,CASSTGDSPEQYF,TGTGCCAGCAGCACTGGAGACAGTCCCGAGCAGTACTTC
.,TRBV2,TRBD2,TRBJ2-1,CASMILAGGPNEQFF,TGTGCCAGCATGATTCTAGCGGGAGGTCCAAATGAGCAGTTCTTC
.,TRBV29-1,.,TRBJ1-2,CSVEDRGYTF,TGCAGCGTTGAAGATAGGGGCTACACCTTC
.,TRBV4-1,.,TRBJ2-3,CASSPARGSDTQYF,TGCGCCAGCAGCCCAGCGAGGGGATCAGATACGCAGTATTTT
.,TRBV6-1,.,TRBJ2-7,CASSEGTNPHYEQYF,TGTGCCAGCAGTGAAGGGACAAACCCCCACTACGAGCAGTACTTC
.,TRBV27,.,TRBJ2-2,CASSFNSGELFF,TGTGCCAGCAGTTTTAACAGCGGGGAGCTGTTTTTT
.,TRBV6-5,.,TRBJ2-2,CASSYVVGGWELFF,TGTGCCAGCAGTTACGTAGTGGGGGGCTGGGAGCTGTTTTTT
.,TRBV14,TRBD2,TRBJ2-1,CASSGEGENNEQFF,TGTGCCAGCAGTGGGGAGGGCGAGAACAATGAGCAGTTCTTC
.,TRBV2,.,TRBJ1-4,CASSDFVDEKLFF,TGTGCCAGCAGTGACTTTGTTGATGAAAAACTGTTTTTT
.,TRBV11-3,TRBD1,TRBJ1-1,CASSLGGTGEAFF,TGTGCCAGCAGCTTAGGGGGGACAGGGGAAGCTTTCTTT
.,TRBV5-4,.,TRBJ1-2,CASSFGGADYGYTF,TGTGCCAGCAGCTTCGGGGGCGCAGACTATGGCTACACCTTC
.,TRBV6-5,TRBD1,TRBJ2-7,CASSSGQGGSYEQYF,TGTGCCAGCAGTTCGGGACAGGGGGGTTCCTACGAGCAGTACTTC
.,TRBV6-5,.,TRBJ2-5,CASSPGFQETQYF,TGTGCCAGCAGTCCGGGGTTCCAAGAGACCCAGTACTTC
once,TRBV6-6,.,TRBJ2-7,CASSYAIDSGYEQYF,TGTGCCAGCAGTTACGCAATCGACAGTGGCTACGAGCAGTACTTC
.,TRBV27,.,TRBJ1-1,CASSYRDQNTEAFF,TGTGCCAGCAGCTACAGGGACCAGAACACTGAAGCTTTCTTT
.,TRBV15,TRBD1,TRBJ1-4,CATSRDKGADEKLFF,TGTGCCACCAGCAGAGATAAGGGGGCGGATGAAAAACTGTTTTTT
once,TRBV6-5,TRBD2,TRBJ2-7,CASSYSTSGDDYEQYF,TGTGCCAGCAGTTACTCGACTAGCGGAGACGACTACGAGCAGTACTTC
.,TRBV11-2,TRBD2,TRBJ2-6,CASSSGLAGPSGANVLTF,TGTGCCAGCAGCTCGGGACTAGCGGGGCCCTCTGGGGCCAACGTCCTGACTTTC
.,TRBV5-1,.,TRBJ2-2,CASSPHRGLRGNTGELFF,TGCGCCAGCAGCCCCCATCGGGGCCTAAGGGGGAACACCGGGGAGCTGTTTTTT
once,TRBV7-6,.,TRBJ1-4,CASSAQGEKLFF,TGTGCCAGCAGCGCTCAAGGTGAAAAACTGTTTTTT
.,TRBV10-2,.,TRBJ2-7,CASSPVYEQYF,TGCGCCAGCAGTCCAGTCTACGAGCAGTACTTC
once,TRBV6-5,.,TRBJ2-7,CASSYSVGTRAYEQYF,TGTGCCAGCAGTTACTCGGTGGGGACCCGAGCCTACGAGCAGTACTTC
.,TRBV7-8,TRBD2,TRBJ2-5,CASSPRLAGLQETQYF,TGTGCCAGCAGCCCGAGACTAGCGGGGCTACAAGAGACCCAGTACTTC
once,TRBV5-1,TRBD2,TRBJ2-3,CASSSLRAGGPSTDTQYF,TGCGCCAGCAGCTCCTTGCGAGCGGGAGGCCCTAGCACAGATACGCAGTATTTT
.,TRBV9,.,TRBJ2-7,CASSKNRDANSYEQYF,TGTGCCAGCAGCAAGAATCGGGACGCCAACTCCTACGAGCAGTACTTC
once,TRBV2,TRBD1,TRBJ2-5,CASSDPTGAPWETQYF,TGTGCCAGCAGTGATCCTACAGGGGCCCCCTGGGAGACCCAGTACTTC
.,TRBV13,.,TRBJ1-1,CASSLKGVTGTEAFF,TGTGCCAGCAGCCTTAAGGGGGTTACGGGAACTGAAGCTTTCTTT
.,TRBV28,.,TRBJ1-5,CASSPSSEPQHF,TGTGCCAGCAGTCCCTCTTCGGAGCCCCAGCATTTT
.,TRBV5-6,.,TRBJ2-7,CASSFAGSYEQYF,TGTGCCAGCAGCTTTGCAGGGAGCTACGAGCAGTACTTC
.,TRBV5-1,.,TRBJ2-3,CASSLDSGIDTQYF,TGCGCCAGCAGCTTGGATTCGGGGATAGATACGCAGTATTTT
.,TRBV27,.,TRBJ2-5,CASSSVLEETQYF,TGTGCCAGCAGTTCAGTCCTCGAAGAGACCCAGTACTTC
.,TRBV11-1,.,TRBJ1-1,CASSFPSTEAFF,TGTGCCAGCAGCTTCCCCAGCACTGAAGCTTTCTTT
.,TRBV7-6,TRBD2,TRBJ2-7,CASSAGTSGSSYEQYF,TGTGCCAGCAGCGCAGGGACTAGCGGGAGCTCCTACGAGCAGTACTTC
.,TRBV18,.,TRBJ2-5,CASSSALDIGETQYF,TGTGCCAGCTCATCAGCCCTGGATATCGGTGAGACCCAGTACTTC
.,TRBV6-1,.,TRBJ1-4,CASSEAVGYEKLFF,TGTGCCAGCAGTGAAGCGGTGGGCTATGAAAAACTGTTTTTT
.,TRBV6-1,.,TRBJ2-7,CASSEGSGAYEQYF,TGTGCCAGCAGTGAGGGGTCAGGGGCCTACGAGCAGTACTTC
.,TRBV7-9,.,TRBJ1-2,CASTGGTVYGYTF,TGTGCCAGCACCGGGGGCACAGTCTATGGCTACACCTTC
.,TRBV4-1,.,TRBJ1-3,CASSQDFVYSGNTIYF,TGCGCCAGCAGCCAAGATTTCGTCTACTCTGGAAACACCATATATTTT
.,TRBV7-9,TRBD2,TRBJ2-5,CASSLGLAGGMSQYF,TGTGCCAGCAGTCTTGGACTAGCGGGGGGAATGTCCCAGTACTTC
.,TRBV21-1,.,TRBJ1-2,CASSPRTVNYGYTF,TGTGCCAGCAGCCCTCGGACCGTTAACTATGGCTACACCTTC
.,TRBV7-6,.,TRBJ2-3,CASSLAIWEQGTDTQYF,TGTGCCAGCAGCTTAGCGATTTGGGAACAGGGCACAGATACGCAGTATTTT
.,TRBV13,.,TRBJ2-5,CASSNVRETQYF,TGTGCCAGCAGCAACGTGCGGGAGACCCAGTACTTC
.,TRBV10-2,.,TRBJ2-5,CASSELSGEKETQYF,TGCGCCAGCAGTGAGTTATCCGGGGAAAAAGAGACCCAGTACTTC
.,TRBV10-3,.,TRBJ1-1,CAISESHLKAFF,TGTGCCATCAGTGAGTCGCACTTAAAAGCTTTCTTT
once,TRBV4-1,TRBD2,TRBJ2-1,CASSQGLAGGNEQFF,TGCGCCAGCAGCCAAGGACTAGCGGGGGGAAATGAGCAGTTCTTC
.,TRBV30,.,TRBJ1-2,CAWSEISYGYTF,TGTGCCTGGAGTGAAATCAGCTATGGCTACACCTTC
.,TRBV27,TRBD2,TRBJ2-3,CASSFLAGEVDTQYF,TGTGCCAGCAGTTTTCTAGCGGGGGAAGTAGATACGCAGTATTTT
.,TRBV28,.,TRBJ1-5,CASSFGTEYSNQPQHF,TGTGCCAGCAGTTTTGGGACTGAGTATAGCAATCAGCCCCAGCATTTT
.,TRBV10-2,TRBD2,TRBJ2-1,CASYGGGPYNEQFF,TGCGCCAGCTACGGCGGGGGGCCATACAATGAGCAGTTCTTC
.,TRBV7-8,TRBD2,TRBJ2-4,CASSLPGRGSRAQNIQYF,TGTGCCAGCAGCTTACCGGGGAGGGGCTCGAGGGCGCAAAACATTCAGTACTTC
once,TRBV19,.,TRBJ1-1,CASSIGGVNTEAFF,TGTGCCAGTAGTATTGGAGGGGTGAACACTGAAGCTTTCTTT
.,TRBV6-5,TRBD2,TRBJ2-3,CASSAYREETDTQYF,TGTGCCAGCAGTGCTTACCGGGAGGAGACAGATACGCAGTATTTT
.,TRBV27,.,TRBJ1-1,CASSQRYGADEAFF,TGTGCCAGCAGCCAACGATATGGGGCGGATGAAGCTTTCTTT